This is a list of T cell receptor beta chains from one sample in a study of blood T cell repertoires in COVID-19. Data came from immunoSEQ multiplex PCR; TCRdb stores just in-frame clones and leaves some out. This sample has about 50,000 clones, with roughly 85% found just once. The material sequenced was peripheral blood. Receptor source: a human donor in a cohort sampled during active COVID-19. CDR3s include the opening cysteine and the closing phenylalanine or tryptophan. Fields, in order: D gene, clone size, J gene, V gene, CDR3 DNA, CDR3 protein. The D gene is left open where the match is weak. Clone size is given for some rows only: seen once, a few or many times, or a class if the clone is expanded.

TRBD2 | - | TRBJ2-3 | TRBV9 | TGTGCCAGCAGCATTAGCGGGGCCACAGATACGCAGTATTTT | CASSISGATDTQYF
- | - | TRBJ1-5 | TRBV2 | TGTGCCAGCAGCTGGGGGGTCAATCAGCCCCAGCATTTT | CASSWGVNQPQHF
- | - | TRBJ1-1 | TRBV5-1 | TGCGCCAGCAGCTTGGAACTCAAGAACACTGAAGCTTTCTTT | CASSLELKNTEAFF
- | - | TRBJ1-2 | TRBV9 | TGTGCCAGCAGCGTAGCCCCGGGAGGAAGCTATGGCTACACCTTC | CASSVAPGGSYGYTF
- | once | TRBJ1-5 | TRBV5-5 | TGTGCCAGCAGCTTGGCAGTGAATCAGCCCCAGCATTTT | CASSLAVNQPQHF
TRBD2 | - | TRBJ2-3 | TRBV7-2 | TGTGCCAGCAGCTTCACTAGCGGGGGGGCTGCGAGTTTCACAGATACGCAGTATTTT | CASSFTSGGAASFTDTQYF
- | few | TRBJ1-1 | TRBV10-1 | TGCGCCAGCCGACGGGGGGACGCGAACACTGAAGCTTTCTTT | CASRRGDANTEAFF
- | - | TRBJ1-2 | TRBV9 | TGTGCCAGCAGCCTCCACCGCAAGAGGTCAGGGGAAGGCTATGGCTACACCTTC | CASSLHRKRSGEGYGYTF
TRBD1 | - | TRBJ1-2 | TRBV7-9 | TGTGCCAGCAGCTTTACGGGACAGGGAAACTATGGCTACACCTTC | CASSFTGQGNYGYTF
TRBD1 | - | TRBJ1-4 | TRBV28 | TGTGCCAGCAGGCAGGGGGTTATCGGTGAAAAACTGTTTTTT | CASRQGVIGEKLFF
- | - | TRBJ1-1 | TRBV20-1 | TGCAGTGCTGGGCAGAACACTGAAGCTTTCTTT | CSAGQNTEAFF
- | - | TRBJ1-5 | TRBV3-1/TRBV3-2 | TGTGCCAGCAGCCAAGGGAGGGATCAGCCCCAGCATTTT | CASSQGRDQPQHF
- | - | TRBJ1-4 | TRBV5-1 | TGCGCCAGCAGCGGACATTCAACTAATGAAAAACTGTTTTTT | CASSGHSTNEKLFF
TRBD1 | once | TRBJ1-1 | TRBV3-1/TRBV3-2 | TGTGCCAGCAGCCACCGCGGGGCGACAGGGAAGACTGAAGCTTTCTTT | CASSHRGATGKTEAFF
- | few | TRBJ1-2 | TRBV6-4 | TGTGCCAGCAGTGACTCGAACCGGGGGGACTATGGCTACACCTTC | CASSDSNRGDYGYTF
- | - | TRBJ1-2 | TRBV28 | TGTGCCAGCACCGAGCCCGGGGCGGGGAACTATGGCTACACCTTC | CASTEPGAGNYGYTF
- | - | TRBJ1-5 | TRBV3-1/TRBV3-2 | TGTGCCAGCAGCCAAGGGCAGGGTGGTCAGCCCCAGCATTTT | CASSQGQGGQPQHF
TRBD1 | - | TRBJ1-3 | TRBV10-3 | TGTGCCATCAGTGAGTCGAGGCAGGGGGGCTCTGGAAACACCATATATTTT | CAISESRQGGSGNTIYF
- | - | TRBJ1-2 | TRBV11-2 | TGTGCCAGCAGCTTAGTGGGCAGGGTTTTTACGGGCTACACCTTC | CASSLVGRVFTGYTF
TRBD1 | - | TRBJ1-1 | TRBV7-9 | TGTGCCAGCAGCCTAGGACAGGGAAGAGGAGCTTTCTTT | CASSLGQGRGAFF
- | - | TRBJ1-5 | TRBV6-5 | TGTGCCAGCACGCGGGGGAGGGATCAGCCCCAGCATTTT | CASTRGRDQPQHF
TRBD2 | - | TRBJ2-1 | TRBV9 | TGTGCCAGCAGCCCCTTGAGGGAGGGATGGGGCAATGAGCAGTTCTTC | CASSPLREGWGNEQFF
TRBD1 | - | TRBJ2-7 | TRBV19 | TGTGCCAGTGCGACAGGGACAGGGTACGAGCAGTACTTC | CASATGTGYEQYF
TRBD1 | few | TRBJ1-4 | TRBV5-6 | TGTGCCAGCAGCTTGCAGGGGGCAAGGGAAAAACTGTTTTTT | CASSLQGAREKLFF
TRBD1 | - | TRBJ1-2 | TRBV7-9 | TGTGCCAGCAGCTTACCGACAGGGTACAATTATGGCTACACCTTC | CASSLPTGYNYGYTF
- | once | TRBJ2-7 | TRBV11-2 | TGTGCCAGCAGCCCCCAGGTATCCCGACAGTACTTC | CASSPQVSRQYF